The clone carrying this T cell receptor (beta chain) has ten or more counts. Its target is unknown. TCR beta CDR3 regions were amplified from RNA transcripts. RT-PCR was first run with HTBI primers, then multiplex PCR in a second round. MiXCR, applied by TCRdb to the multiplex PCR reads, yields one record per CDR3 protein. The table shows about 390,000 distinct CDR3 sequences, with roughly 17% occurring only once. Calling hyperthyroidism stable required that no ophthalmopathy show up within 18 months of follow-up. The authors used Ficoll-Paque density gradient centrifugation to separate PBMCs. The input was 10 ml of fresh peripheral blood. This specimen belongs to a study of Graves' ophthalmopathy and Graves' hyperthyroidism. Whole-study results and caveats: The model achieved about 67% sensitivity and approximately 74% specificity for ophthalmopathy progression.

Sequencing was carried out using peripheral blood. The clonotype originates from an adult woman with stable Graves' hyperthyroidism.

CDR3 loop: CASSLRTGVLRETQYF. The CDR3 DNA sequence: TGTGCCAGCAGCTTAAGGACAGGGGTTTTGAGGGAGACCCAGTACTTC. The rearrangement joins TRBV11-2 to TRBJ2-5; 9 nucleotides align to TRBD1. V lost 2 bases to trimming and J lost 5 bases; unmatched junction nucleotides: 9. The CDR3 extends over 16 amino acids. Germline CDR1 SGHAT, CDR2 FQNNGV.